The rows below give T cell receptor beta chains drawn from one sample of a study of T-cell reconstitution after alpha-beta-depleted transplantation in children. MiXCR, run by TCRdb on the PCR reads, gives a single entry per CDR3 protein. The sample records approximately 300,000 distinct CDR3 sequences, over 7% being singletons. Sequencing used peripheral blood, obtained 360 days after TCRalphabeta/CD19-depleted stem cell transplant. The receptors here all came from a female patient under 10 years old who had a stem cell transplant for Fanconi anemia, so the T cells may come from the graft donor. Both conserved end residues are part of each CDR3. D genes are given only for firm matches. The size entry is marked missing in some rows and otherwise reads once, few, many or a size class.

CDR3 length: 14
V gene: TRBV5-1
J gene: TRBJ2-3
D gene: TRBD1
clone size: few
CDR3 protein: CATRTGTGINTQYF
CDR3 DNA: TGCGCCACCAGAACCGGGACAGGGATAAATACGCAGTATTTT

CDR3 length: 16
V gene: TRBV7-9
J gene: TRBJ1-3
D gene: TRBD1
clone size: many
CDR3 protein: CASSPGTAGYGNTIYF
CDR3 DNA: TGTGCCAGCAGCCCTGGGACAGCGGGTTATGGAAACACCATATATTTT

CDR3 length: 15
V gene: TRBV7-7
J gene: TRBJ2-3
D gene: TRBD2
clone size: many
CDR3 protein: CASSLAGGDHDTQYF
CDR3 DNA: TGTGCCAGCAGCTTAGCGGGAGGGGATCATGATACGCAGTATTTT

CDR3 length: 16
V gene: TRBV20-1
J gene: TRBJ2-2
D gene: .
clone size: many
CDR3 protein: CSARGSRVKTPGELFF
CDR3 DNA: TGCAGTGCTAGAGGGTCCCGAGTAAAGACACCCGGGGAGCTGTTTTTT

CDR3 length: 15
V gene: TRBV2
J gene: TRBJ1-5
D gene: .
clone size: .
CDR3 protein: CASSEERGGNQPQHF
CDR3 DNA: TGTGCCAGCAGTGAAGAGAGGGGGGGCAATCAGCCCCAGCATTTT

CDR3 length: 17
V gene: TRBV7-9
J gene: TRBJ2-5
D gene: .
clone size: many
CDR3 protein: CASSVGGRWDKRETQYF
CDR3 DNA: TGTGCCAGCAGCGTAGGCGGTAGATGGGATAAACGGGAGACCCAGTACTTC

CDR3 length: 13
V gene: TRBV5-6
J gene: TRBJ2-4
D gene: .
clone size: many
CDR3 protein: CASSFGRKNIQYF
CDR3 DNA: TGTGCCAGCAGCTTTGGCAGGAAAAACATTCAGTACTTC

CDR3 length: 19
V gene: TRBV6-5
J gene: TRBJ1-2
D gene: .
clone size: many
CDR3 protein: CASSPRSRAFPLKNYGYTF
CDR3 DNA: TGTGCCAGCAGTCCTAGGTCACGGGCTTTCCCCCTAAAAAACTATGGCTACACCTTC

CDR3 length: 13
V gene: TRBV7-3
J gene: TRBJ1-1
D gene: .
clone size: few
CDR3 protein: CASSLTMQGTAFF
CDR3 DNA: TGTGCCAGCAGCTTAACTATGCAGGGAACAGCTTTCTTT

CDR3 length: 14
V gene: TRBV28
J gene: TRBJ1-4
D gene: TRBD1
clone size: few
CDR3 protein: CASSLQGYNEKLFF
CDR3 DNA: TGTGCCAGCAGTCTACAGGGGTATAATGAAAAACTGTTTTTT

CDR3 length: 15
V gene: TRBV5-1
J gene: TRBJ2-7
D gene: TRBD2
clone size: many
CDR3 protein: CASSVQLAGKYEQYF
CDR3 DNA: TGCGCCAGCAGCGTACAACTAGCGGGGAAATACGAGCAGTACTTC

CDR3 length: 16
V gene: TRBV5-5
J gene: TRBJ1-3
D gene: .
clone size: many
CDR3 protein: CASSLGPGGSGNTIYF
CDR3 DNA: TGTGCCAGCAGCTTGGGACCAGGCGGCTCTGGAAACACCATATATTTT

CDR3 length: 13
V gene: TRBV12-3/TRBV12-4
J gene: TRBJ1-2
D gene: .
clone size: .
CDR3 protein: CASSYSGYYGYTF
CDR3 DNA: TGTGCCAGCAGTTATTCAGGGTACTATGGCTACACCTTC

CDR3 length: 15
V gene: TRBV12-3/TRBV12-4
J gene: TRBJ2-1
D gene: .
clone size: many
CDR3 protein: CASSADGETYNEQFF
CDR3 DNA: TGTGCCAGCAGTGCCGACGGGGAGACATACAATGAGCAGTTCTTC

CDR3 length: 15
V gene: TRBV7-2
J gene: TRBJ1-4
D gene: TRBD1
clone size: many
CDR3 protein: CASSLGGTANEKLFF
CDR3 DNA: TGTGCCAGCAGCTTAGGAGGGACAGCTAATGAAAAACTGTTTTTT

CDR3 length: 15
V gene: TRBV6-5
J gene: TRBJ2-1
D gene: .
clone size: few
CDR3 protein: CASTKTGTAFNEQFF
CDR3 DNA: TGTGCCAGCACCAAGACCGGGACTGCCTTCAATGAGCAGTTCTTC

CDR3 length: 15
V gene: TRBV20-1
J gene: TRBJ2-5
D gene: TRBD2
clone size: .
CDR3 protein: CSAPRGLAGGETQYF
CDR3 DNA: TGCAGTGCTCCCCGAGGACTAGCGGGGGGGGAGACCCAGTACTTC

CDR3 length: 16
V gene: TRBV5-1
J gene: TRBJ2-7
D gene: .
clone size: many
CDR3 protein: CASSFAGVGAPYEQYF
CDR3 DNA: TGCGCCAGCAGCTTCGCAGGGGTTGGGGCGCCCTACGAGCAGTACTTC

CDR3 length: 14
V gene: TRBV18
J gene: TRBJ1-2
D gene: .
clone size: .
CDR3 protein: CASSPFLQEDGYTF
CDR3 DNA: TGTGCCAGCTCACCGTTTCTTCAGGAGGATGGCTACACCTTC

CDR3 length: 17
V gene: TRBV6-5
J gene: TRBJ1-3
D gene: .
clone size: .
CDR3 protein: CASSYSPERYSGNTIYF
CDR3 DNA: TGTGCCAGCAGTTACTCTCCGGAGCGCTACTCTGGAAACACCATATATTTT

CDR3 length: 12
V gene: TRBV3-1
J gene: TRBJ2-1
D gene: .
clone size: many
CDR3 protein: CASKGDSGEQFF
CDR3 DNA: TGTGCCAGCAAGGGCGATAGCGGTGAGCAGTTCTTC

CDR3 length: 15
V gene: TRBV20-1
J gene: TRBJ2-3
D gene: TRBD2
clone size: many
CDR3 protein: CSVSTSGGPEDTQYF
CDR3 DNA: TGCAGTGTCTCTACTAGCGGGGGGCCTGAAGATACGCAGTATTTT

CDR3 length: 13
V gene: TRBV6-5
J gene: TRBJ2-3
D gene: .
clone size: many
CDR3 protein: CASSYPGTDTQYF
CDR3 DNA: TGTGCCAGCAGTTACCCGGGCACAGATACGCAGTATTTT